The clone carrying this TCR beta chain was counted many times. The target antigen is unknown. Both subsets, CD45RA+ naive and CD45RA-negative memory, were split from the CD4+ cells. This sample is drawn from a study of shared clonotypes between healthy human individuals. Regarding the study as a whole: Lower generation probabilities were found for non-shared clonotypes than for those shared by all four donors.

Profiling relied on immunoSEQ multiplex PCR, and the TCRdb table lists in-frame clones only, not all of them. This table has 600,000 to 750,000 clones, roughly two thirds appearing once. Deletions cut 7 bases from V and 3 bases from J, with 19 bases between. The CDR3 runs 15 residues. Germline values: CDR1 SNHLY, CDR2 FYNNEI. Sequenced: memory CD4+ T cells sorted from blood. The subset denotes: CD45RA-negative fraction. V is TRBV2 and J is TRBJ2-7; D is possibly TRBD1 (6 bases). The TCR originated in a young woman in good health. Written as DNA, the CDR3 is TGTGCCAGCACTCCTAGGGAACAGGGAAGCTACGAGCAGTACTTC. Residues: CASTPREQGSYEQYF.